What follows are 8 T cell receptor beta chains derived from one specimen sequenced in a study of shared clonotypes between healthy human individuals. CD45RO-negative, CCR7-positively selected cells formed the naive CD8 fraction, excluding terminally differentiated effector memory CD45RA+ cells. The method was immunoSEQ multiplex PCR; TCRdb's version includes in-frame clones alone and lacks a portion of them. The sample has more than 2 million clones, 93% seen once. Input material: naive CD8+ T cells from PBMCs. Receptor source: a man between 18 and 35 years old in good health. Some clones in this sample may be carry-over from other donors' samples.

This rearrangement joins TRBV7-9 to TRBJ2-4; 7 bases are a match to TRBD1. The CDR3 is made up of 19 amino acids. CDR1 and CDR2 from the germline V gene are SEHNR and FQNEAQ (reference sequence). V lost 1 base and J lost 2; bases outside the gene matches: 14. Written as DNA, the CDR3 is TGTGCCAGCAGCTTAGGAACAGGGGAATCTCCCTTAACCAAAAACATTCAGTACTTC. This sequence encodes CASSLGTGESPLTKNIQYF.

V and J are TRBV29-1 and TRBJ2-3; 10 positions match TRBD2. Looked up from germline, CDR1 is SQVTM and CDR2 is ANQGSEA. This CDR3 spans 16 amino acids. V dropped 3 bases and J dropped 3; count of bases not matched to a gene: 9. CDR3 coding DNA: TGCAGCGTTGAGGCGCCGAGTAGCGGGAGGACAGATACGCAGTATTTT. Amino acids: CSVEAPSSGRTDTQYF.

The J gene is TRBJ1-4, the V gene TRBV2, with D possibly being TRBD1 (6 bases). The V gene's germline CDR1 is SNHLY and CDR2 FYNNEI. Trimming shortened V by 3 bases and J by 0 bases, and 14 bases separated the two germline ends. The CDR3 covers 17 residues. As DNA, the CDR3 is TGTGCCAGCAGTGAGCCCGGAGGACAGACAACTAATGAAAAACTGTTTTTT. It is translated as CASSEPGGQTTNEKLFF.

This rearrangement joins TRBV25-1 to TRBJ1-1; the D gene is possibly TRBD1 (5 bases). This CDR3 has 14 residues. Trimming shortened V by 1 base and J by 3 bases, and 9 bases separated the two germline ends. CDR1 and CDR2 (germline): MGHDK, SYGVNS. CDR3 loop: CASSELEGYTEAFF. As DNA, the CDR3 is TGTGCCAGCAGTGAATTGGAGGGGTACACTGAAGCTTTCTTT.

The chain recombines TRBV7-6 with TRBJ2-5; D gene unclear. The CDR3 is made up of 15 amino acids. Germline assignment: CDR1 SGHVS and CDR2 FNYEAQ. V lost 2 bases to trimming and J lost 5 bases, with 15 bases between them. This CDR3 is CASSLPGVIGETQYF. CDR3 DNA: TGTGCCAGCAGCTTACCCGGAGTAATTGGGGAGACCCAGTACTTC.

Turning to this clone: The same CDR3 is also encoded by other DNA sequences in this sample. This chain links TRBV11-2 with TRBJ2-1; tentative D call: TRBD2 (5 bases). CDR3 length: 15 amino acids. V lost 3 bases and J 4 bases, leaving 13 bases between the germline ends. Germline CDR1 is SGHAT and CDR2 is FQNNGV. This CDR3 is CASSLDPSGYNEQFF. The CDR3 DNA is TGTGCCAGCAGCTTGGACCCCAGCGGATACAATGAGCAGTTCTTC.

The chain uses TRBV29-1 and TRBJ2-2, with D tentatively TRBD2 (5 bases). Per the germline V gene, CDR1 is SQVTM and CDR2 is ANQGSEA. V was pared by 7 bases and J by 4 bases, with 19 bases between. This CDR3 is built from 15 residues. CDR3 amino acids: CSAAPLPGSTGELFF. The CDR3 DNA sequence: TGCAGCGCCGCACCTCTGCCGGGGTCCACCGGGGAGCTGTTTTTT.

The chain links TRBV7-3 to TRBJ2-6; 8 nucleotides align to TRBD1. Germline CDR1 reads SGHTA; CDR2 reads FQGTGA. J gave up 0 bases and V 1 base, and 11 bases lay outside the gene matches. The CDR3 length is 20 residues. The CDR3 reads CASSLSGPDRALSGANVLTF. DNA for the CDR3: TGTGCCAGCAGCTTAAGCGGTCCGGACAGGGCCCTCTCTGGGGCCAACGTCCTGACTTTC.